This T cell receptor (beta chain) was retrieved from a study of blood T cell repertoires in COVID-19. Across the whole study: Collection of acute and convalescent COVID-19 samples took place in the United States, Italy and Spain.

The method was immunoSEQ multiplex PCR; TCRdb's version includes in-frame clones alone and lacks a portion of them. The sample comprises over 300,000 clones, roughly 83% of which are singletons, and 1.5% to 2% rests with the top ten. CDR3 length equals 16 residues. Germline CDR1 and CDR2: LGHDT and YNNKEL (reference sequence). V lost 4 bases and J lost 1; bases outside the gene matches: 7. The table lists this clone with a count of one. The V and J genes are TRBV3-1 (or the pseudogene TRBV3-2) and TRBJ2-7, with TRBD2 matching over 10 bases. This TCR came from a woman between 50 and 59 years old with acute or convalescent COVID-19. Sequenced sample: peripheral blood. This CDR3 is CASSLGWTSGSYEQYF. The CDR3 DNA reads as TGTGCCAGCAGCCTCGGATGGACTAGCGGATCCTACGAGCAGTACTTC.